Shown below are 3 T cell receptor beta chains from a single sample sequenced in a study of cytomegalovirus exposure and HLA in healthy donors. 13 Jbeta primers and 60 Vbeta primers were used for the PCR. Sequencing was performed with immunoSEQ multiplex PCR; in TCRdb, only in-frame clones are kept and a portion is missing. The table has more than 95,000 clones, 80% to 90% seen once. Sequencing was done on a sample of PBMCs. The source of these receptors is a woman in her 40s in good health and CMV-seropositive.

V gene TRBV18 combines with J gene TRBJ1-5, with TRBD1 matching 10 bases. CDR1 KGHSH and CDR2 LQKENI come from the germline V gene. The ends lost 3 bases at V and 4 bases at J; junction bases unmatched: 3. The CDR3 runs 15 residues. The CDR3 is CASSPTGGWNQPQHF. CDR3 sequence (DNA): TGTGCCAGCTCACCGACAGGGGGCTGGAATCAGCCCCAGCATTTT.

This clone turned up a few times. The J gene is TRBJ2-7, the V gene TRBV7-6, with 12 positions matching TRBD1. The CDR3 covers 15 residues. Trimming removed 1 base from V and 7 bases from J; junction bases left unmatched: 5. Per germline, CDR1 SGHVS and CDR2 FNYEAQ. CDR3 sequence (DNA): TGTGCCAGCAGCTTAGGAGGGACAGGGGGCGAGGAGCAGTACTTC. Its translation is CASSLGGTGGEEQYF.

The J gene is TRBJ1-5, the V gene TRBV9, with D hard to call. This CDR3 is built from 13 residues. The germline CDR1 and CDR2 sequences are SGDLS and YYNGEE. With 0 bases removed from V and 6 bases from J, the gap between germline ends came to 7 bases. CDR3 bases: TGTGCCAGCAGCGTAGGTGAGAGTCAGCCCCAGCATTTT. As protein: CASSVGESQPQHF.